The clone carrying this T cell receptor beta chain was observed many times. Its specificity is unknown. These data are taken from a study of T cells in Graves' hyperthyroidism and ophthalmopathy. Overall study results and limits: It was a median about 6.5 months before onset that the model predicted ophthalmopathy. Ophthalmopathy and stable hyperthyroidism were told apart by a 13 V-J model.

There are 14 residues in the CDR3. The junction had 5 bases not matched to a gene; V was cut back by 6 bases and J by 1 base. CDR1 is MDHEN and CDR2 is SYDVKM in the germline V gene. RNA transcripts were the template for amplifying TCR beta CDR3 regions. HTBI primers were the set used in a first-round RT-PCR of the TCR CDR3. TCRdb independently ran MiXCR on the multiplex PCR reads; one entry per CDR3 protein. Found here are about 590,000 distinct CDR3 sequences, around 14% of them singletons; the top ten hold about 7%. This TCR was recovered from a woman younger than 30 with Graves' ophthalmopathy. Sequenced material: blood. This sequence joins TRBV28 and TRBJ2-5; 7 bases align to TRBD1. The CDR3 DNA sequence: TGTGCCAGCAGCAGAGGGGGCAGCCAAGAGACCCAGTACTTC. It codes for CASSRGGSQETQYF.